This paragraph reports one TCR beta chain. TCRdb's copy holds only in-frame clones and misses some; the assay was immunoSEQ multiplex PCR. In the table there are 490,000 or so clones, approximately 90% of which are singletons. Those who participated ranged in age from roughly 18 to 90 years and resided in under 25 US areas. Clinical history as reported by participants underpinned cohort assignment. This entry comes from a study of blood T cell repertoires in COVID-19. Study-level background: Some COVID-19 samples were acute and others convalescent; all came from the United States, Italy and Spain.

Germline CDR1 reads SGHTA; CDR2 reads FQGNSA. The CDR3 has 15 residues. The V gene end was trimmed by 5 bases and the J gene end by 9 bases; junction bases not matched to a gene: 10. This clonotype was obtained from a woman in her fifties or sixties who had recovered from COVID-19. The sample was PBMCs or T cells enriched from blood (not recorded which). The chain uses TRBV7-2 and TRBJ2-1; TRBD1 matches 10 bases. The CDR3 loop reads CASSKQDRGLGEQFF. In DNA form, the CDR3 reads TGTGCCAGCAGCAAACAGGACAGGGGGTTAGGTGAGCAGTTCTTC.